The clone carrying this T cell receptor beta chain has a single count. This specimen belongs to a study of blood T cell repertoires in COVID-19. Study at large: COVID-19 samples from acute and convalescent phases originated in the United States, Italy and Spain. PBMCs, B-cell-depleted T cells, or T cells provided the cDNA or gDNA that made up the material.

Per the original methods: Amplification of reference gene primers provided the estimated nucleated cell counts. TCRdb's copy holds only in-frame clones and misses some; the assay was immunoSEQ multiplex PCR. V, J and clone size are those of that table, while D and trimming were read from the DNA. The data hold 200,000 or so clones, with under 85% observed a single time. Sequenced material: peripheral blood. The TCR was taken from a man in his 60s with active or convalescent COVID-19.

CDR3 protein: CASSHDNRGDQPQHF. In DNA form, the CDR3 reads TGTGCCAGCAGCCACGATAACAGGGGCGATCAGCCCCAGCATTTT. J is TRBJ1-5 and V is TRBV27; 7 nucleotides line up with TRBD1. The germline CDR1 and CDR2 sequences are MNHEY and SMNVEV (reference sequence). This CDR3 has 15 residues. Trimming took 6 bases from V and 5 from J; bases not matched to a gene: 10.